Listed below are T cell receptor beta chains from one sample, sequenced in a study of blood T cell repertoires in COVID-19. The method was immunoSEQ multiplex PCR; TCRdb's version includes in-frame clones alone and lacks a portion of them. The sample gives about 20,000 clones, about four fifths of which show up once; approximately 60% is in the top ten. Sequencing was done on a sample of peripheral blood. All receptors come from an elderly man with acute or convalescent COVID-19. CDR3s include the opening cysteine and the closing phenylalanine or tryptophan. Each record gives: clone size, J gene, V gene, D gene, CDR3 protein, CDR3 DNA. The D gene is left open where the match is weak. Only some rows state a clone size, as once, few, many or a class for expanded clones.

.,TRBJ1-3,TRBV7-2,.,CASSPSGGYSGNTIYF,TGTGCCAGCAGCCCAAGTGGCGGCTACTCTGGAAACACCATATATTTT
.,TRBJ2-7,TRBV18,TRBD2,CASSPMGRGENEQYF,TGTGCCAGCTCACCCATGGGACGGGGGGAGAACGAGCAGTACTTC
.,TRBJ1-1,TRBV30,TRBD1,CAWYRDRGWGNTEAFF,TGTGCCTGGTACCGGGACAGGGGCTGGGGGAACACTGAAGCTTTCTTT
.,TRBJ1-2,TRBV5-4,TRBD1,CASSRGQAYGYTF,TGTGCCAGCAGCCGGGGACAGGCCTATGGCTACACCTTC
.,TRBJ1-2,TRBV7-8,TRBD1,CASSLEQGRSYGYTF,TGTGCCAGCAGCTTAGAACAGGGGCGCTCCTATGGCTACACCTTC
.,TRBJ1-1,TRBV6-1,TRBD1,CASSGGRDRGNTEAFF,TGTGCCAGCAGTGGGGGCAGGGACAGGGGAAACACTGAAGCTTTCTTT
.,TRBJ2-1,TRBV7-3,TRBD2,CASSPGTSASSYNEQFF,TGTGCCAGCAGCCCAGGGACTAGCGCCAGCTCCTACAATGAGCAGTTCTTC
.,TRBJ2-5,TRBV27,TRBD2,CASSLSAGVPETQYF,TGTGCCAGCAGTTTATCGGCGGGGGTTCCAGAGACCCAGTACTTC
.,TRBJ1-1,TRBV29-1,.,CSVGELDRSNTEAFF,TGCAGCGTTGGAGAGCTCGACAGATCGAACACTGAAGCTTTCTTT
.,TRBJ2-1,TRBV9,TRBD2,CASIPCSGRDDNEQFF,TGTGCCAGCATCCCTTGTAGCGGGAGGGATGACAATGAGCAGTTCTTC
.,TRBJ1-1,TRBV19,.,CASSITGMNTEAFF,TGTGCCAGTAGTATAACGGGGATGAACACTGAAGCTTTCTTT
few,TRBJ1-1,TRBV24-1,TRBD1,CATKKTGGKDTEAFF,TGTGCCACCAAAAAGACAGGGGGAAAGGACACTGAAGCTTTCTTT
.,TRBJ2-6,TRBV7-2,.,CASSLALDWQGPLVGANVLTF,TGTGCCAGCAGCTTAGCATTAGATTGGCAGGGGCCTTTGGTTGGGGCCAACGTCCTGACTTTC
.,TRBJ2-2,TRBV2,TRBD2,CASSDGTSGRRATGELFF,TGTGCCAGCAGTGATGGGACTAGCGGGAGGCGGGCCACCGGGGAGCTGTTTTTT